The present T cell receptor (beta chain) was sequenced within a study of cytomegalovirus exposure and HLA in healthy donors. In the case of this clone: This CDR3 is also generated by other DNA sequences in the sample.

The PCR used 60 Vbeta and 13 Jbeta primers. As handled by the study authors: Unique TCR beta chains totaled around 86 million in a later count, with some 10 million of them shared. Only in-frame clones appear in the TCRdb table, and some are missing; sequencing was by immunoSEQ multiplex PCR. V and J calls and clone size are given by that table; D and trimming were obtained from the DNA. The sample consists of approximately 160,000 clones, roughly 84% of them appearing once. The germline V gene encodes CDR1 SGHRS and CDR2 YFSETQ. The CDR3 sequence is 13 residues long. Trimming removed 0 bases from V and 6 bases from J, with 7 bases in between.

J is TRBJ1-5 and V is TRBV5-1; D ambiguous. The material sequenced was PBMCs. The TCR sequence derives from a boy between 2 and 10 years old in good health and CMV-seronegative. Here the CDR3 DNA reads TGCGCCAGCAGCTTGGAACGGGGTCAGCCCCAGCATTTT. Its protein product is CASSLERGQPQHF.